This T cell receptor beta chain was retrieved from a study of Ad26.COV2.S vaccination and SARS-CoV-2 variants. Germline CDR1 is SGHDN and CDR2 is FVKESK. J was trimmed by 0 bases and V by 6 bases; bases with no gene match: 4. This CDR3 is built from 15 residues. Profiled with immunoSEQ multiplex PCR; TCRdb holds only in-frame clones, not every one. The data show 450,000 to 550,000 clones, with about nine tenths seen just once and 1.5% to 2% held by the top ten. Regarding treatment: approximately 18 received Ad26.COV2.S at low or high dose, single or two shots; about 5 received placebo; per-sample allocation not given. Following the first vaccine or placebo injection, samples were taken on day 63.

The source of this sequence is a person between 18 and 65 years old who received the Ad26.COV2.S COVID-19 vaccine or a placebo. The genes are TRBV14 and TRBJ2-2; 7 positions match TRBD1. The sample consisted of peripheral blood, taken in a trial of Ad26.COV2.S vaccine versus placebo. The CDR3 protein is CASRVGQPNTGELFF. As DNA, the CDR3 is TGTGCCAGCAGGGTGGGACAGCCGAACACCGGGGAGCTGTTTTTT.